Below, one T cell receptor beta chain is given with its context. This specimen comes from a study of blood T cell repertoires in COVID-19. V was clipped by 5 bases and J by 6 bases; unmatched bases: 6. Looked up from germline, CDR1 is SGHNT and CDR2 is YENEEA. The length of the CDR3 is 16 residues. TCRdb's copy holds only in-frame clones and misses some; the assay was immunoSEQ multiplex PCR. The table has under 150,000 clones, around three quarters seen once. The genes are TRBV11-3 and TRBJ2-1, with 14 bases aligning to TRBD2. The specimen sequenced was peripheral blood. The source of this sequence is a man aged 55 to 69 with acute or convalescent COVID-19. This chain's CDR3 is CASSLGLAGGGNEQFF. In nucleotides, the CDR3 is TGTGCCAGCAGCCTCGGACTAGCGGGAGGCGGCAATGAGCAGTTCTTC. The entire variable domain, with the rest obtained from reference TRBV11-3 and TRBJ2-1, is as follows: EAGVVQSPRYKIIEKKQPVAFWCNPISGHNTLYWYLQNLGQGPELLIRYENEEAVDDSQLPKDRFSAERLKGVDSTLKIQPAELGDSAVYLCASSLGLAGGGNEQFFGPGTRLTVL.